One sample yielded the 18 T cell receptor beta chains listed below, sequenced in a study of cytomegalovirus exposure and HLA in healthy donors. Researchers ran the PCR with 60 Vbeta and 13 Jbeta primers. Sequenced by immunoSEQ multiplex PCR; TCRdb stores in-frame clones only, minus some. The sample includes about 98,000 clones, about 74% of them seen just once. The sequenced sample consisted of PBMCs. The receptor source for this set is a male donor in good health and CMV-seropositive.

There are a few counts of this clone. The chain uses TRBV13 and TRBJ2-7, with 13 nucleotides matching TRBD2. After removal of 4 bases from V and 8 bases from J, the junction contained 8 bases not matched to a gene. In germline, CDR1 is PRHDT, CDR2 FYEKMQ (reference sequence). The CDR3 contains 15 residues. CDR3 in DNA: TGTGCCAGCAGCTCAGCCGGACTAGCGGGGGACCAGCAGTACTTC. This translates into CASSSAGLAGDQQYF.

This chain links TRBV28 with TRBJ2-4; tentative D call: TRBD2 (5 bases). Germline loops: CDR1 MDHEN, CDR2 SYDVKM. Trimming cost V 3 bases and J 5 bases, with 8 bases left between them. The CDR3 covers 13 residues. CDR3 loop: CASSLDFQNIQYF. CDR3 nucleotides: TGTGCCAGCAGTTTGGACTTCCAAAACATTCAGTACTTC.

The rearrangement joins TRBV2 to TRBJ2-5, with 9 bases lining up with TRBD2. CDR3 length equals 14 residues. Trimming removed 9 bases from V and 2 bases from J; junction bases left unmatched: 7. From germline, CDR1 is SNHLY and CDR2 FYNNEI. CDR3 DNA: TGTGCCAGATCAAATGCGGGAGGGCAAGAGACCCAGTACTTC. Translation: CARSNAGGQETQYF.

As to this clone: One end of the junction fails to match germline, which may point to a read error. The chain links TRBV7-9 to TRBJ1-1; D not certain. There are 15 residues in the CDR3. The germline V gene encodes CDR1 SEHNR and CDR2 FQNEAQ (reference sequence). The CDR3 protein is CSSSYWSGPNTEAFF. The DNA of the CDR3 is TGTTCCAGCAGCTATTGGTCGGGTCCGAACACTGAAGCTTTCTTT.

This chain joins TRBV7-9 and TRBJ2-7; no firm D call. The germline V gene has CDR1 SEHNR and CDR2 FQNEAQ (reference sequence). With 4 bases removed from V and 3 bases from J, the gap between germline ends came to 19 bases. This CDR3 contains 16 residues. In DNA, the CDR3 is TGTGCCAGCAGCTCCGTAGACACCCAAGATCACTACGAGCAGTACTTC. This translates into CASSSVDTQDHYEQYF.

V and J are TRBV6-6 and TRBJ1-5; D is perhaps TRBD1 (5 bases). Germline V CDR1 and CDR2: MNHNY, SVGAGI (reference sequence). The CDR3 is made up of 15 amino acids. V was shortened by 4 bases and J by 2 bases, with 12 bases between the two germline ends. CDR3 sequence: CASSSLQGGNQPQHF. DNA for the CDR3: TGTGCCAGCAGTTCCCTCCAAGGGGGCAATCAGCCCCAGCATTTT.

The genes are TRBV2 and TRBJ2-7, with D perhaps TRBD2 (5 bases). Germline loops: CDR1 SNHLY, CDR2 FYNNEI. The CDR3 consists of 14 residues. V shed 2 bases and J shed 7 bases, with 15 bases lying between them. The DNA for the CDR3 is TGTGCCAGCAGTGAAACAGCCCCACTAGGTGAGCAGTACTTC. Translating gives CASSETAPLGEQYF.

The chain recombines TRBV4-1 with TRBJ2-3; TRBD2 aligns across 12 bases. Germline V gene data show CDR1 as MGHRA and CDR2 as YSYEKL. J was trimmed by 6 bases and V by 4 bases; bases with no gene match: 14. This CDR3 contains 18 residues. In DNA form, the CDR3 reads TGCGCCAGCAGCCTCGACCCGCTGACTAGCGGGAGTCTTGATACGCAGTATTTT. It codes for CASSLDPLTSGSLDTQYF.

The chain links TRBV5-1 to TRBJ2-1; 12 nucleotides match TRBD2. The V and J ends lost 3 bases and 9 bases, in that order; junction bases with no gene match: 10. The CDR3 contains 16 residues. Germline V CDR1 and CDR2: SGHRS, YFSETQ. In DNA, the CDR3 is TGCGCCAGCAGCTGGTTGACTAGCGGGAGTTTTGGTGAGCAGTTCTTC. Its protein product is CASSWLTSGSFGEQFF.

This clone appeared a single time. The CDR3 DNA sequence: TGTGCCAGCAGGTCAGGAGGGGGGGATGAGCAGTTCTTC. Translating gives CASRSGGGDEQFF. This chain connects TRBV7-8 to TRBJ2-1, with D tentatively TRBD2 (7 bases). Germline V gives CDR1 SGHVS, CDR2 FQNEAQ. The V end was cut by 6 bases, the J end by 8 bases, with 14 bases between. CDR3 length: 13 residues. Combining the CDR3 with reference TRBV7-8 and TRBJ2-1 gives the whole variable domain GAGVSQSPRYKVAKRGQDVALRCDPISGHVSLFWYQQALGQGPEFLTYFQNEAQLDKSGLPSDRFFAERPEGSVSTLKIQRTQQEDSAVYLCASRSGGGDEQFFGPGTRLTVL.

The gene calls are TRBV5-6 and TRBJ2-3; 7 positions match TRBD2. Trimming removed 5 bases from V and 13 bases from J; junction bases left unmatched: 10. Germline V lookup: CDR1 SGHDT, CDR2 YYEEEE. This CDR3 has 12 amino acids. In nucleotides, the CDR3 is TGTGCCAGCAGACGCCCGACTAGCTGGGAGTATTTT. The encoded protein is CASRRPTSWEYF.

In DNA, the CDR3 is TGCGCCAGCAGTGAGCGTCTAAGCACAGATACGCAGTATTTT. Translating it yields CASSERLSTDTQYF. The chain uses TRBV10-2 and TRBJ2-3; D is ambiguous. With 2 bases removed from V and 0 bases from J, the gap between germline ends came to 6 bases. The CDR3 consists of 14 residues. Germline assignment: CDR1 WSHSY and CDR2 SAAADI.

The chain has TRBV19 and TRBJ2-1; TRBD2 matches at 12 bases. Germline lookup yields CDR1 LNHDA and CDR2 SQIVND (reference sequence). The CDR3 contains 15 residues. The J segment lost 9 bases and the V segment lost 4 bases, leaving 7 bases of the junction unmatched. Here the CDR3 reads CASSKTSGSRGEQFF. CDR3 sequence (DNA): TGTGCCAGTAGTAAGACTAGCGGGAGTAGGGGTGAGCAGTTCTTC.

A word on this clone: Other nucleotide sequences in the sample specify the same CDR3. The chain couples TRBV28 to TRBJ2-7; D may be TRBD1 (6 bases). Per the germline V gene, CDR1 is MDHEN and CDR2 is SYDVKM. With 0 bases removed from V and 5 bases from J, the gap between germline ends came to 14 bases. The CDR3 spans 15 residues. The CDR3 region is CASSLWGQGLDEQYF. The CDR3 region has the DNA TGTGCCAGCAGTTTATGGGGGCAGGGGTTGGACGAGCAGTACTTC.

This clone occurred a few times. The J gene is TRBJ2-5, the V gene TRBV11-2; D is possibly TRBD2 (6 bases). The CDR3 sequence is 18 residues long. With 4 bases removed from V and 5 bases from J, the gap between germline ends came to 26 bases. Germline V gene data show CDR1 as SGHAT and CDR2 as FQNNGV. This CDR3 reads CASSSLGLRAIVGETQYF. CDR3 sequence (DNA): TGTGCCAGCAGCTCCCTGGGACTCCGGGCGATAGTCGGGGAGACCCAGTACTTC.

The CDR3 bases are TGTGCCTGGAAGCGGGAGTCGACAGATACGCAGTATTTT. It specifies CAWKRESTDTQYF. J is TRBJ2-3 and V is TRBV30; 8 bases align to TRBD2. Germline V CDR1 and CDR2: GTSNPN, SVGIG (reference sequence). This CDR3 comprises 13 residues. Trimming cost V 4 bases and J 3 bases; bases outside gene matches: 3.

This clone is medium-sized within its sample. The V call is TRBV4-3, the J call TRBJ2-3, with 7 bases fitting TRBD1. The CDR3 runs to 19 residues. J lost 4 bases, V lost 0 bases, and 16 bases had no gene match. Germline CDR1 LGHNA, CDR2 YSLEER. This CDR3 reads CASSQDLVFGRQGPDTQYF. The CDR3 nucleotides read TGCGCCAGCAGCCAAGATCTCGTGTTTGGTAGACAGGGCCCAGATACGCAGTATTTT.

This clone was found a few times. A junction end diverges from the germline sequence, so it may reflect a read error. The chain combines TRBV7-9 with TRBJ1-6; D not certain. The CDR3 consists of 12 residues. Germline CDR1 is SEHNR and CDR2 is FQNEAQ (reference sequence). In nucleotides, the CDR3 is TGTTCCAGCAGCTTCCCGAATTCACCCCTCCACTTT. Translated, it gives CSSSFPNSPLHF.